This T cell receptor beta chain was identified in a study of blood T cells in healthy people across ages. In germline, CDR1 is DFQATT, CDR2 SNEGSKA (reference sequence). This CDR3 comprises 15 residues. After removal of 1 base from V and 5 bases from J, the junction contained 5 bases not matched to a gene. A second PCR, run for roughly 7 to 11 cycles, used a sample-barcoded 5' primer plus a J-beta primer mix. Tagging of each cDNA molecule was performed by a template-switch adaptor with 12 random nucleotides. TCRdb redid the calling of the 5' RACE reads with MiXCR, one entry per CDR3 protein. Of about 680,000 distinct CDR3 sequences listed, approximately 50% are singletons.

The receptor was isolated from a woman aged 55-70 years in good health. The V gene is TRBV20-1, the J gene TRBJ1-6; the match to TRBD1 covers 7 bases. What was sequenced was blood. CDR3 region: CSARAGTENNSPLHF. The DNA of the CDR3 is TGCAGTGCTAGAGCCGGGACAGAGAATAATTCACCCCTCCACTTT.